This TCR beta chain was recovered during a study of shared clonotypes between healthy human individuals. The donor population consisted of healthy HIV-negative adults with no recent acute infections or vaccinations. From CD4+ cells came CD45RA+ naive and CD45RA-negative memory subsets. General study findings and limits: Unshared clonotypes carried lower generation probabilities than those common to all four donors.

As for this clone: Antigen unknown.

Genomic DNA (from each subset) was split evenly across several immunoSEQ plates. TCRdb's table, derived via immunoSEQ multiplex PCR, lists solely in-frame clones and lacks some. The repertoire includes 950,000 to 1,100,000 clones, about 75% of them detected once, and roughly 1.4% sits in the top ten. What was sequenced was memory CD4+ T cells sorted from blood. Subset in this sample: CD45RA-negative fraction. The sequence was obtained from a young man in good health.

CDR3 region: CAISDGAGGLDNEQFF. CDR3 sequence (DNA): TGTGCCATCAGTGATGGAGCGGGGGGGCTGGACAATGAGCAGTTCTTC. The rearrangement links TRBV10-3 to TRBJ2-1; 10 bases are a match to TRBD2. This CDR3 contains 16 residues. Germline values: CDR1 ENHRY, CDR2 SYGVKD. The ends lost 3 bases at V and 5 bases at J; junction bases unmatched: 7.